The clone carrying this T cell receptor (beta chain) has at least ten counts. Antigen unknown. The data stem from a study of HIV-infected patients and healthy controls. Study-wide results and limits: Compared with untreated HIV+ repertoires, healthy controls showed roughly threefold more distinct CDR3s and higher Shannon diversity.

All unsorted peripheral T cells were captured because whole blood was used without fractionation. The V end was cut by 2 bases, the J end by 2 bases, with 10 bases between. Germline V gene lookup returns CDR1 LGHNA and CDR2 YNFKEQ. The CDR3 length is 14 residues. Alpha and beta constant-region primers primed reverse transcription of 500 to 550 ng RNA. Each of the alpha and beta chains got its own library through chain-specific third strand synthesis with indices. Priming off the SP2 site generated the second strand. TCRdb reanalysed the 5' RACE reads using MiXCR and keeps one entry per CDR3 protein. The sample yields around 19,000 distinct CDR3 sequences, approximately 9.6% seen once.

The material sequenced was blood. The source is an adult in good health. The chain uses TRBV4-2 and TRBJ2-7; perhaps TRBD1 as D (6 bases). The DNA of the CDR3 is TGTGCCAGCAGCCAACCCGGACAGCCCTACGAGCAGTACTTC. This translates into CASSQPGQPYEQYF.